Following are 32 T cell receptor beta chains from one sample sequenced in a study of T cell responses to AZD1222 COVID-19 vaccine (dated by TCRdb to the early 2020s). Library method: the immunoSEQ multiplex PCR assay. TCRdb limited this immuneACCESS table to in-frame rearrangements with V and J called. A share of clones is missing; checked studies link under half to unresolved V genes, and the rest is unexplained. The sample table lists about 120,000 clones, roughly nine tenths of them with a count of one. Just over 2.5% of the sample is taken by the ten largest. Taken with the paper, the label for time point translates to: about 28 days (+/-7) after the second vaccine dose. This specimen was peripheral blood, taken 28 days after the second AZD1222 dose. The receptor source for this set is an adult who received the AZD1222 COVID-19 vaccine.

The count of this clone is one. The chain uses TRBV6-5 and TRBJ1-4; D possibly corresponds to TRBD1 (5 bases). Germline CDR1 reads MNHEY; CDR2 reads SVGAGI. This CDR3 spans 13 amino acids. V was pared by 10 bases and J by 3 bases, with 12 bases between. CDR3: CATSGLANEKLFF. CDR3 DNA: TGTGCCACCTCAGGGCTGGCTAATGAAAAACTGTTTTTT.

The CDR3 DNA reads as TGTGCCAGCAGCTTGGAACTGAACTATGGCTACACCTTC. It specifies CASSLELNYGYTF. The chain carries TRBV11-2 and TRBJ1-2; D remains ambiguous. CDR1 and CDR2 from the germline V gene are SGHAT and FQNNGV. Between the trimmed V and J ends, which lost 3 bases and 2 bases, there was a span of 7 bases. The CDR3 length is 13 residues. Complete variable domain (other parts from reference TRBV11-2 and TRBJ1-2): EAGVAQSPRYKIIEKRQSVAFWCNPISGHATLYWYQQILGQGPKLLIQFQNNGVVDDSQLPKDRFSAERLKGVDSTLKIQPAKLEDSAVYLCASSLELNYGYTFGSGTRLTVV.

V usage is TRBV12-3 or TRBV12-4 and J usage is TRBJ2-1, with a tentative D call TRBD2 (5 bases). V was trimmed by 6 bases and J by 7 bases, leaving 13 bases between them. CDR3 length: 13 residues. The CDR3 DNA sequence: TGTGCCAGCAGCCCGGACTGGTCTAATGAGCAGTTCTTC. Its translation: CASSPDWSNEQFF.

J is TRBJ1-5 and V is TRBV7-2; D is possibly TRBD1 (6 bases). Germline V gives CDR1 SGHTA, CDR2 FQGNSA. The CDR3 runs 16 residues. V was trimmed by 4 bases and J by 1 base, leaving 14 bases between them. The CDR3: CASSSQTGVSNQPQHF. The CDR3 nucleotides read TGTGCCAGCAGCTCTCAGACAGGCGTAAGCAATCAGCCCCAGCATTTT.

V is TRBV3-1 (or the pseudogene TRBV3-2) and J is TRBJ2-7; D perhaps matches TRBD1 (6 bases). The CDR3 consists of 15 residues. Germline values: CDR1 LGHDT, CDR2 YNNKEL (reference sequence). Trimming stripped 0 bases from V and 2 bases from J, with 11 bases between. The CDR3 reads CASSQDHREPYEQYF. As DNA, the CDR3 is TGTGCCAGCAGCCAAGATCACAGGGAGCCCTACGAGCAGTACTTC.

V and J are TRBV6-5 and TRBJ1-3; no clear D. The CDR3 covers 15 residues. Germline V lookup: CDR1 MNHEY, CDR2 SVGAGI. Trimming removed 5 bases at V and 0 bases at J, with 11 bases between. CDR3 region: CASSPGAVSGNTIYF. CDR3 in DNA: TGTGCCAGCAGTCCCGGCGCAGTCTCTGGAAACACCATATATTTT.

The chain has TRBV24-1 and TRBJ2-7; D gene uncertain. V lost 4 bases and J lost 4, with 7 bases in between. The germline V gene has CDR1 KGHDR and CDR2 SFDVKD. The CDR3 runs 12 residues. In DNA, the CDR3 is TGTGCCACCAGTGACCGAAATTACGAGCAGTACTTC. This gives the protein CATSDRNYEQYF.

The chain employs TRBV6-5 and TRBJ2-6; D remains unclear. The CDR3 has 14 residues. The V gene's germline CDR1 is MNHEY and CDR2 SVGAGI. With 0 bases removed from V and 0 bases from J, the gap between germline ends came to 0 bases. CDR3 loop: CASSYSSGANVLTF. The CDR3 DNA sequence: TGTGCCAGCAGTTACTCCTCTGGGGCCAACGTCCTGACTTTC.

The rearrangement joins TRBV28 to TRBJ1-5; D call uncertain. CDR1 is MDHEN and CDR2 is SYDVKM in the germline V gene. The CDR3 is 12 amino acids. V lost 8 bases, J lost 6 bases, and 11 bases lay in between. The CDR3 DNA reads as TGTGCCAGCTTGACGGGTAGTCAGCCCCAGCATTTT. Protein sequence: CASLTGSQPQHF.

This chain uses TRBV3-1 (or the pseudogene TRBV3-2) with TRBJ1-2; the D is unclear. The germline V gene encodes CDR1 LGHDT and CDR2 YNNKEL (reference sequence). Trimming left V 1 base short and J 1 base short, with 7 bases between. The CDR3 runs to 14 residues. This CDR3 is CASSQGSGNYGYTF. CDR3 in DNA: TGTGCCAGCAGCCAAGGGTCCGGTAACTATGGCTACACCTTC.

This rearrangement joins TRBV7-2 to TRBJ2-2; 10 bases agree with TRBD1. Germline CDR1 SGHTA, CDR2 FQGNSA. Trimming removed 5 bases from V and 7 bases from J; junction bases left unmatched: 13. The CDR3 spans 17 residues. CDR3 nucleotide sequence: TGTGCCAGCAGCATCTCCACCGGGACAGGGGATGTCGGGGAGCTGTTTTTT. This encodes CASSISTGTGDVGELFF.

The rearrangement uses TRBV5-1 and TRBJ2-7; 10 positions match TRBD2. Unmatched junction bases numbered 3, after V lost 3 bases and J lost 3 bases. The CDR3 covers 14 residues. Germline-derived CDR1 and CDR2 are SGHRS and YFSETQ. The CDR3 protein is CASSSTSGDYEQYF. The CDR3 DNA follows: TGCGCCAGCAGCTCAACTAGCGGGGACTACGAGCAGTACTTC. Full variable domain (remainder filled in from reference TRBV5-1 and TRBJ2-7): KAGVTQTPRYLIKTRGQQVTLSCSPISGHRSVSWYQQTPGQGLQFLFEYFSETQRNKGNFPGRFSGRQFSNSRSEMNVSTLELGDSALYLCASSSTSGDYEQYFGPGTRLTVT.

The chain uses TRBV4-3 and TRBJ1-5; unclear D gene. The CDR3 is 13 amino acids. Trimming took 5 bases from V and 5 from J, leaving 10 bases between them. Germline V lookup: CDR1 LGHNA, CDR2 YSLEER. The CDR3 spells CASSERRDQPQHF. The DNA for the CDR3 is TGCGCCAGCAGCGAGCGAAGGGATCAGCCCCAGCATTTT.

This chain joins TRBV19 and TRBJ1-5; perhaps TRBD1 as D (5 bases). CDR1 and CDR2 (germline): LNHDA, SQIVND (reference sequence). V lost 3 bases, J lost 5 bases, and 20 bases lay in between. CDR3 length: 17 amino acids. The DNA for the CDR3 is TGTGCCAGTAGTATGGGAAGGGGCCTTATGTTCGATCAGCCCCAGCATTTT. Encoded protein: CASSMGRGLMFDQPQHF.

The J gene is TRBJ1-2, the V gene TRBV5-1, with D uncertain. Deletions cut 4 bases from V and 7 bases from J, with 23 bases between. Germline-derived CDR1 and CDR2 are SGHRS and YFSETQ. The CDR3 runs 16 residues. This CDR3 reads CASSGTPGRQGSGYTF. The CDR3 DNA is TGCGCCAGCAGCGGAACACCGGGCCGCCAAGGGAGTGGCTACACCTTC. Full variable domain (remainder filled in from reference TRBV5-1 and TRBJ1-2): KAGVTQTPRYLIKTRGQQVTLSCSPISGHRSVSWYQQTPGQGLQFLFEYFSETQRNKGNFPGRFSGRQFSNSRSEMNVSTLELGDSALYLCASSGTPGRQGSGYTFGSGTRLTVV.

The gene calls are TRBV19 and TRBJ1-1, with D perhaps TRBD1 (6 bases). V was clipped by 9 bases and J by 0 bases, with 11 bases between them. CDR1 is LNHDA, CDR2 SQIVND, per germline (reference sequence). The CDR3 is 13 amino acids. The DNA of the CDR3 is TGTGCCAGCCAGGACAGATTGAACACTGAAGCTTTCTTT. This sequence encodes CASQDRLNTEAFF.

The chain's CDR3 is CASAIGTGGYNEQYF. In DNA, the CDR3 is TGTGCCAGCGCTATCGGGACAGGGGGTTATAACGAGCAGTACTTC. The chain uses TRBV6-5 and TRBJ2-7; 11 bases align to TRBD1. Germline CDR1 is MNHEY and CDR2 is SVGAGI. The CDR3 is 15 amino acids. The V and J ends lost 8 bases and 5 bases, in that order; junction bases with no gene match: 11.

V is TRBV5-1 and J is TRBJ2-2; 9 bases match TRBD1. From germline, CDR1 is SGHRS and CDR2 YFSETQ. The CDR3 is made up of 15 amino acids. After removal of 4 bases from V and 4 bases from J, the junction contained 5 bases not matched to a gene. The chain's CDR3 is CASSLLTGGTGELFF. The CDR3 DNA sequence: TGCGCCAGCAGCCTCCTGACAGGGGGCACCGGGGAGCTGTTTTTT.

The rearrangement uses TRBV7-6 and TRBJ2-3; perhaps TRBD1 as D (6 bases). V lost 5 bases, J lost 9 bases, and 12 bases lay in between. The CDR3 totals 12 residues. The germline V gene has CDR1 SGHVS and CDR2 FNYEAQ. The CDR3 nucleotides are TGTGCCAGCAGCCCAGGACAGAGGACGCAGTATTTT. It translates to CASSPGQRTQYF.

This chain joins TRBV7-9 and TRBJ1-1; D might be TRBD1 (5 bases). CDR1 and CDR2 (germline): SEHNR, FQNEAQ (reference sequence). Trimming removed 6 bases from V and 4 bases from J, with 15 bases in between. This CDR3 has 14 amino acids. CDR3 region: CASRRGVGTTEAFF. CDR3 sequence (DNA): TGTGCCAGCAGGAGAGGGGTGGGGACCACTGAAGCTTTCTTT.

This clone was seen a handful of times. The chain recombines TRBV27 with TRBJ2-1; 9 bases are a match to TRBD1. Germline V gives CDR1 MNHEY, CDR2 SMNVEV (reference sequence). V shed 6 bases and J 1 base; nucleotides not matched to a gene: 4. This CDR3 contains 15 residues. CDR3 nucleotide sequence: TGTGCCAGCAGAGCCGGGACAGGGTCCTACAATGAGCAGTTCTTC. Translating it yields CASRAGTGSYNEQFF.

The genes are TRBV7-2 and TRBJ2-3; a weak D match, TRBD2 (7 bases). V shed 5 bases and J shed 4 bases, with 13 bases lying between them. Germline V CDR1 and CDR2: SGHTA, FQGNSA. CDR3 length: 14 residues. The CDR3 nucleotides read TGTGCCAGCAGCCAAGTGGGGGGGCCAGATACGCAGTATTTT. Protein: CASSQVGGPDTQYF.

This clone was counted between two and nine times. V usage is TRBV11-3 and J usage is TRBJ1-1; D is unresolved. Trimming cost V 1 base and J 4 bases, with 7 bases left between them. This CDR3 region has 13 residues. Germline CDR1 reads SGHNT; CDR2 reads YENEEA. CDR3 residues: CASSLGRSTEAFF. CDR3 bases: TGTGCCAGCAGCTTAGGCAGGTCCACTGAAGCTTTCTTT.

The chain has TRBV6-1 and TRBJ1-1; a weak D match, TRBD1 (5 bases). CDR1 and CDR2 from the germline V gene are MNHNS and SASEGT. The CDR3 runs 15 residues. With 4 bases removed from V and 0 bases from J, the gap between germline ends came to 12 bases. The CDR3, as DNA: TGTGCCAGCAGTGTAGCAGGGTTGTTGAACACTGAAGCTTTCTTT. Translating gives CASSVAGLLNTEAFF.

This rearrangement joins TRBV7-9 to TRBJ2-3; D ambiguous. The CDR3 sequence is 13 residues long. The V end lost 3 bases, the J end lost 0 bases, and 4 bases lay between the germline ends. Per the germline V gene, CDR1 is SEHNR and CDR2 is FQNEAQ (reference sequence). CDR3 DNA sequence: TGTGCCAGCAGCTTTGGCAGCACAGATACGCAGTATTTT. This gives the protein CASSFGSTDTQYF.

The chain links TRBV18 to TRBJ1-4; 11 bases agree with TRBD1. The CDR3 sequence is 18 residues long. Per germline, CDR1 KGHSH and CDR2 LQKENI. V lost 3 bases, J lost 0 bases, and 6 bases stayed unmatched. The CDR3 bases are TGTGCCAGCTCACCCCTGGACAGGGGGCAAGCAACTAATGAAAAACTGTTTTTT. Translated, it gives CASSPLDRGQATNEKLFF.

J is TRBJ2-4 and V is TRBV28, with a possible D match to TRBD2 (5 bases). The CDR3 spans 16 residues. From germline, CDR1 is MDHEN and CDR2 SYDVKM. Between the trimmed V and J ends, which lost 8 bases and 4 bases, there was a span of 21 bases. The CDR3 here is CASAPADFDNKNIQYF. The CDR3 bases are TGTGCCAGCGCCCCAGCGGACTTCGACAATAAAAACATTCAGTACTTC.

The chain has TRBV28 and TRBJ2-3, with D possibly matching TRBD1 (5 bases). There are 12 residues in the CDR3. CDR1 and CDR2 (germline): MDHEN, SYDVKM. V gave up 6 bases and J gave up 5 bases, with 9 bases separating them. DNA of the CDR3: TGTGCCAGCAGGCAGGGTGTAGATACGCAGTATTTT. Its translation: CASRQGVDTQYF. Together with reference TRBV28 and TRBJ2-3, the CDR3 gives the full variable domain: DVKVTQSSRYLVKRTGEKVFLECVQDMDHENMFWYRQDPGLGLRLIYFSYDVKMKEKGDIPEGYSVSREKKERFSLILESASTNQTSMYLCASRQGVDTQYFGPGTRLTVL.

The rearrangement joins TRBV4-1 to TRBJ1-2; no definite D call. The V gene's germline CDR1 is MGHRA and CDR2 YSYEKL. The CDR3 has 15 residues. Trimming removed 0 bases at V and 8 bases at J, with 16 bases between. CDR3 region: CASSQDKLEERGYTF. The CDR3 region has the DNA TGCGCCAGCAGCCAAGATAAGCTAGAAGAGAGGGGCTACACCTTC.

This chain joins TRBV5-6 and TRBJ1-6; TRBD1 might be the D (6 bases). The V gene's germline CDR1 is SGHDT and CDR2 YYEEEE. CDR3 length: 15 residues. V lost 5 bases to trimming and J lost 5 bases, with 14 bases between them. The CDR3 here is CASRFGNRDNSPLHF. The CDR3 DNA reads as TGTGCCAGCAGATTCGGGAACAGGGATAATTCACCCCTCCACTTT.

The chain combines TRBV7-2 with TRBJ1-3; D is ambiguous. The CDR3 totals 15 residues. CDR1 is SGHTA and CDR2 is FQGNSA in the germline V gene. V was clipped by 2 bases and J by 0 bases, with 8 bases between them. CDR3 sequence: CASSLNLGSGNTIYF. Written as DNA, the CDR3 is TGTGCCAGCAGCTTAAACCTCGGCTCTGGAAACACCATATATTTT.

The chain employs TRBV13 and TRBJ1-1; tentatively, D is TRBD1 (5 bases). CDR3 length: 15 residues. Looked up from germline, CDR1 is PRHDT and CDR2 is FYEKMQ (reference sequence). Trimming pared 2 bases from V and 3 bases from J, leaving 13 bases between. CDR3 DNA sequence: TGTGCCAGCAGCTTACGTCCTGGGACGGACACTGAAGCTTTCTTT. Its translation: CASSLRPGTDTEAFF.